The 23 T cell receptor beta chains below come from one sample, sequenced in a study of cytomegalovirus exposure and HLA in healthy donors. Primers for the PCR totalled 60 Vbeta and 13 Jbeta. Method: immunoSEQ multiplex PCR; TCRdb's copy keeps in-frame clones and lacks some. The sample consists of approximately 81,000 clones, over 70% of them appearing once. Sequences were obtained from PBMCs. These TCRs come from a middle-aged man in good health and CMV-seropositive.

This chain uses TRBV11-2 with TRBJ2-7; 8 bases are shared with TRBD1. The length of the CDR3 is 13 residues. V lost 5 bases to trimming and J lost 3 bases; unmatched junction nucleotides: 3. Germline V gene lookup returns CDR1 SGHAT and CDR2 FQNNGV. CDR3 sequence (DNA): TGTGCCAGCAGCCCCGGACAGGGCTACGAGCAGTACTTC. This sequence encodes CASSPGQGYEQYF.

This chain joins TRBV18 and TRBJ2-6; 8 nucleotides line up with TRBD1. Looked up from germline, CDR1 is KGHSH and CDR2 is LQKENI. The J segment lost 0 bases and the V segment lost 0 bases, leaving 1 base of the junction unmatched. The CDR3 is 17 residues long. This CDR3 reads CASSPPQGGSGANVLTF. In DNA form, the CDR3 reads TGTGCCAGCTCACCACCACAGGGGGGCTCTGGGGCCAACGTCCTGACTTTC.

The CDR3 sequence is CASSSGTGDEQFF. The CDR3 nucleotides are TGTGCCAGCAGCTCCGGGACAGGGGATGAGCAGTTCTTC. The V and J genes are TRBV7-6 and TRBJ2-1, with 10 bases identical to TRBD1. The V gene end was trimmed by 4 bases and the J gene end by 8 bases; junction bases not matched to a gene: 2. CDR3 length equals 13 residues. The V gene's germline CDR1 is SGHVS and CDR2 FNYEAQ.

The chain employs TRBV6-5 and TRBJ2-7; D possibly corresponds to TRBD1 (6 bases). The CDR3 is 14 residues long. Trimming pared 2 bases from V and 2 bases from J, leaving 10 bases between. CDR1 MNHEY and CDR2 SVGAGI come from the germline V gene. The CDR3: CASSYPGQTYEQYF. As DNA, the CDR3 is TGTGCCAGCAGTTACCCCGGACAGACCTACGAGCAGTACTTC.

This chain links TRBV19 with TRBJ2-4, with D possibly TRBD2 on 5 matching bases. CDR1 is LNHDA, CDR2 SQIVND, per germline (reference sequence). The V end was cut by 0 bases, the J end by 0 bases, with 18 bases between. This CDR3 is 19 amino acids long. The CDR3 nucleotides are TGTGCCAGTAGTATAGATGGGAGAGCGGCAGCCTTAGCCAAAAACATTCAGTACTTC. Amino acids: CASSIDGRAAALAKNIQYF.

The chain employs TRBV4-1 and TRBJ1-5, with D tentatively TRBD1 (6 bases). The CDR3 extends over 15 amino acids. Trimming cost V 6 bases and J 4 bases, with 16 bases left between them. Germline CDR1 MGHRA, CDR2 YSYEKL. CDR3 loop: CASSPDRGGNQPQHF. CDR3 nucleotides: TGCGCCAGCAGTCCGGACAGAGGGGGAAATCAGCCCCAGCATTTT.

The rearrangement uses TRBV10-3 and TRBJ1-2; D might be TRBD1 (5 bases). This CDR3 region has 14 residues. V was shortened by 5 bases and J by 6 bases, with 16 bases between the two germline ends. Germline lookup yields CDR1 ENHRY and CDR2 SYGVKD. The DNA of the CDR3 is TGTGCCATCAGTCTAACCCAGGGAATGGATGGCTACACCTTC. This gives the protein CAISLTQGMDGYTF.

The sample holds a few counts of this clone. This chain links TRBV5-1 with TRBJ1-1; a possible D gene is TRBD1 (5 bases). The V gene lost 5 bases and the J gene lost 4 bases, with 18 bases spanning the gap. CDR1 is SGHRS, CDR2 YFSETQ, per germline. This CDR3 is 15 amino acids long. The CDR3 bases are TGCGCCAGCAGTTTGACCGCGGGGCCGTCCACTGAAGCTTTCTTT. The encoded protein is CASSLTAGPSTEAFF.

Points on this clone: An end of the junction differs from the germline gene, which may be a read error. The rearrangement joins TRBV6-5 to TRBJ2-2; D perhaps matches TRBD2 (6 bases). Germline V CDR1 and CDR2: MNHEY, SVGAGI. This CDR3 contains 15 residues. The CDR3 DNA sequence: TGTGCCAGCAGTTACGAACGGCCGAACACCGGGGGGCTGTTTTTT. As protein: CASSYERPNTGGLFF.

Remarks on this clone: The identical CDR3 is also encoded by other nucleotide sequences in the sample. V gene TRBV5-1 combines with J gene TRBJ2-5; 10 nucleotides agree with TRBD2. The CDR3 extends over 14 amino acids. J lost 5 bases, V lost 3 bases, and 4 bases had no gene match. Germline V gene sequence: CDR1 SGHRS, CDR2 YFSETQ. The CDR3 loop reads CASSSSGGKETQYF. DNA of the CDR3: TGCGCCAGCAGCTCTAGCGGGGGTAAGGAGACCCAGTACTTC. The variable domain in full, completed from reference TRBV5-1 and TRBJ2-5, reads KAGVTQTPRYLIKTRGQQVTLSCSPISGHRSVSWYQQTPGQGLQFLFEYFSETQRNKGNFPGRFSGRQFSNSRSEMNVSTLELGDSALYLCASSSSGGKETQYFGPGTRLLVL.

The J gene is TRBJ2-2, the V gene TRBV5-6; no reliable D call. CDR1 is SGHDT, CDR2 YYEEEE, per germline. The CDR3 is 12 amino acids. V gave up 5 bases and J gave up 1 base, with 3 bases separating them. In nucleotides, the CDR3 is TGTGCCAGCAGGCGGAACACCGGGGAGCTGTTTTTT. It yields the protein CASRRNTGELFF.

The chain has TRBV30 and TRBJ2-2; TRBD1 is a possible D gene (6 bases). The ends were cut back, 0 bases at V and 3 bases at J, with 14 bases in the middle. This CDR3 region has 16 residues. Germline CDR1 is GTSNPN and CDR2 is SVGIG (reference sequence). CDR3 coding DNA: TGTGCCTGGAGTGTACCCGTAGCAGGGGACACCGGGGAGCTGTTTTTT. Translation gives CAWSVPVAGDTGELFF.

By share, this clone ranks as medium-sized. The V call is TRBV7-2, the J call TRBJ2-7; TRBD2 matches at 9 bases. The CDR3 has 14 residues. Trimming cost V 5 bases and J 2 bases; bases outside gene matches: 4. Germline V gene sequence: CDR1 SGHTA, CDR2 FQGNSA. This chain's CDR3 is CASSATSGPYEQYF. CDR3 coding DNA: TGTGCCAGCAGCGCGACTAGCGGTCCCTACGAGCAGTACTTC.

V usage is TRBV19 and J usage is TRBJ2-1; 8 nucleotides line up with TRBD2. With 4 bases clipped from V and 5 bases from J, the junction kept 7 bases outside the gene matches. The CDR3 length is 15 residues. Germline CDR1 LNHDA, CDR2 SQIVND (reference sequence). In nucleotides, the CDR3 is TGTGCCAGTAGTAAAAGCGGGGGCTACAACAATGAGCAGTTCTTC. This sequence encodes CASSKSGGYNNEQFF.

The gene calls are TRBV19 and TRBJ1-1; no clear D gene. Germline assignment: CDR1 LNHDA and CDR2 SQIVND (reference sequence). With 8 bases removed from V and 6 bases from J, the gap between germline ends came to 16 bases. The CDR3 runs 13 residues. The CDR3 sequence is CASRYTVGAEAFF. CDR3 DNA: TGTGCCAGTCGATATACGGTAGGAGCTGAAGCTTTCTTT.

The rearrangement links TRBV28 to TRBJ1-2; 8 bases agree with TRBD1. The CDR3 is 12 amino acids. The V segment lost 6 bases and the J segment 8 bases; nucleotides outside the gene matches: 5. Germline CDR1 reads MDHEN; CDR2 reads SYDVKM. The CDR3 nucleotides are TGTGCCAGCAGGTACAGGGGGTCGGGCTACACCTTC. Translated: CASRYRGSGYTF.

The chain combines TRBV7-9 with TRBJ1-2; a possible D gene is TRBD1 (6 bases). Germline CDR1 SEHNR, CDR2 FQNEAQ (reference sequence). The CDR3 runs to 17 residues. V was shortened by 5 bases and J by 1 base, with 20 bases between the two germline ends. This CDR3 is CASSPPRGAKDNYGYTF. Written as DNA, the CDR3 is TGTGCCAGCAGCCCCCCCCGGGGGGCCAAGGATAACTATGGCTACACCTTC. Full variable domain (remainder filled in from reference TRBV7-9 and TRBJ1-2): DTGVSQNPRHKITKRGQNVTFRCDPISEHNRLYWYRQTLGQGPEFLTYFQNEAQLEKSRLLSDRFSAERPKGSFSTLEIQRTEQGDSAMYLCASSPPRGAKDNYGYTFGSGTRLTVV.

In its sample, this clone was seen once. V gene TRBV27 combines with J gene TRBJ1-2, with 8 positions matching TRBD1. The CDR3 runs 14 residues. Trimming cost V 6 bases and J 4 bases; bases outside gene matches: 7. Germline V gene data show CDR1 as MNHEY and CDR2 as SMNVEV (reference sequence). CDR3 loop: CASRTETGAYGYTF. The CDR3, as DNA: TGTGCCAGCAGGACGGAGACAGGGGCCTATGGCTACACCTTC.

The genes are TRBV11-3 and TRBJ2-1, with D unresolved. Germline CDR1 and CDR2: SGHNT and YENEEA. V lost 2 bases to trimming and J lost 6 bases, with 11 bases between them. The CDR3 is 14 amino acids. CDR3 protein: CASSLTLPGNEQFF. In DNA form, the CDR3 reads TGTGCCAGCAGCTTAACCCTCCCCGGCAATGAGCAGTTCTTC.

The genes are TRBV30 and TRBJ1-3; D possibly corresponds to TRBD1 (6 bases). Germline-derived CDR1 and CDR2 are GTSNPN and SVGIG (reference sequence). This CDR3 has 15 residues. V was clipped by 2 bases and J by 2 bases, with 13 bases between them. CDR3 sequence reads: CAWSPTTGPGNTIYF. DNA of the CDR3: TGTGCCTGGAGTCCTACAACAGGGCCTGGAAACACCATATATTTT.

This clone appeared once. The rearrangement uses TRBV28 and TRBJ2-7; TRBD1 is a possible D gene (6 bases). V lost 6 bases and J lost 1, with 10 bases in between. The CDR3 consists of 13 residues. Germline V gives CDR1 MDHEN, CDR2 SYDVKM. CDR3 region: CASRPQGSYEQYF. The CDR3, as DNA: TGTGCCAGCAGACCCCAGGGGTCCTACGAGCAGTACTTC.

This chain joins TRBV27 and TRBJ2-7; TRBD2 matches at 16 bases. This CDR3 region has 16 residues. V lost 0 bases, J lost 4 bases, and 0 bases stayed unmatched. CDR1 is MNHEY and CDR2 is SMNVEV in the germline V gene (reference sequence). CDR3 amino acids: CASSLSGLAGGYEQYF. The CDR3 bases are TGTGCCAGCAGTTTATCGGGACTAGCGGGAGGGTACGAGCAGTACTTC.

The chain joins TRBV5-4 to TRBJ2-4; D call uncertain. Germline lookup yields CDR1 SGHNT and CDR2 YYREEE (reference sequence). This CDR3 is 13 amino acids long. V lost 0 bases and J 5 bases, leaving 6 bases between the germline ends. The CDR3 loop is CASSLDRQNIQYF. Written as DNA, the CDR3 is TGTGCCAGCAGCTTGGACAGACAAAACATTCAGTACTTC.